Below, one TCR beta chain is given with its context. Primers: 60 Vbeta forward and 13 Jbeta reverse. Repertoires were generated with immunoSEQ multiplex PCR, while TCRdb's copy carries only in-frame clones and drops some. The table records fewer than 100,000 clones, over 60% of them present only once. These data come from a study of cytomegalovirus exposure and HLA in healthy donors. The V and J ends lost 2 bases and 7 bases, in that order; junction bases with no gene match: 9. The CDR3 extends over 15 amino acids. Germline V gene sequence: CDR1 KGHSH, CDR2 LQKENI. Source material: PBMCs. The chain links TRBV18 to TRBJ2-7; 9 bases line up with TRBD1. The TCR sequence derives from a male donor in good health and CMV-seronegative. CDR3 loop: CASSPSGTGPVEQYF. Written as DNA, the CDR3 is TGTGCCAGCTCACCATCCGGGACAGGGCCAGTGGAGCAGTACTTC.